The text below deals with one T cell receptor (beta chain). Sequencing was performed with immunoSEQ multiplex PCR; in TCRdb, only in-frame clones are kept and a portion is missing. Found here are about 92,000 clones, about 85% of them singletons; the top ten hold about 38%. This entry belongs to a study of blood T cell repertoires in COVID-19. V was trimmed by 6 bases and J by 2 bases, leaving 10 bases between them. Germline CDR1 KGHDR, CDR2 SFDVKD. The CDR3 loop spans 15 amino acids. This clonotype was sampled from an older man with acute or convalescent COVID-19. The sequencing sample was made of peripheral blood. The rearrangement uses TRBV24-1 and TRBJ2-6; maybe TRBD1 (5 bases). CDR3 residues: CATSSDSPGANVLTF. CDR3 nucleotides: TGTGCCACCAGTTCTGACAGCCCTGGGGCCAACGTCCTGACTTTC.